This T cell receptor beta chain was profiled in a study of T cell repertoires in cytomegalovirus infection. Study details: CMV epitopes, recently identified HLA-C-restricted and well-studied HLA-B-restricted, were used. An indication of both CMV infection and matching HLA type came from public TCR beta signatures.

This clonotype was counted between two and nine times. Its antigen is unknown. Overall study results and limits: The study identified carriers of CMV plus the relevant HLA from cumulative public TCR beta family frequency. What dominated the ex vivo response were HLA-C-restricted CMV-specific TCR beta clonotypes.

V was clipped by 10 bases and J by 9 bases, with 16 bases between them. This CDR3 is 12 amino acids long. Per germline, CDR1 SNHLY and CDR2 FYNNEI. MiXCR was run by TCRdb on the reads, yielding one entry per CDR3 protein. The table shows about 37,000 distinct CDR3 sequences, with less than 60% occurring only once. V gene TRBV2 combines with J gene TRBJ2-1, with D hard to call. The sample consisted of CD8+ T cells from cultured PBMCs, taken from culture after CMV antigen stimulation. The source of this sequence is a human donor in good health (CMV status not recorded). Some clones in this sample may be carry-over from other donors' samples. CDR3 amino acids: CATSTWATEQFF. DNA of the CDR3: TGTGCCACTTCCACCTGGGCGACTGAGCAGTTCTTC.